This entry is about one T cell receptor beta chain. In its sample, this clonotype comes out as medium-sized (0.01 to 0.1%). No base qualities exist here, and no much larger clone lies one base off it. After labeling with CellTrace CFSE, PBMCs were cultured for 6 days in RPMI containing roughly 8% human serum along with peptide pools, each at around 1 ug/mL. On a BD FACSAria, proliferating CD4 T cells were sorted without fixation as live CD56-CD19-CD16-CD3+CD4+ CFSE-low cells. Enrolled adults were healthy and were found to be seronegative for ZIKV, JEV, YFV, DENV and WNV by microneutralization screening. The samples were drawn from a phase 1 trial of an alum-adjuvanted Zika purified-inactivated virus (ZPIV) vaccine that was randomized, double-blinded and placebo-controlled. Peripheral blood mononuclear cells were isolated by standard procedure and stored frozen in liquid nitrogen until use. Library method: 5' RACE. Before sequencing, TCRbeta libraries were pooled in proportion to the sorted cell numbers of each library. RNAzol RT was used to extract total RNA from the sorted cells, and cDNA was then synthesized using an oligo(dT) primer together with a template-switching oligo. Using Kapa HiFi, PCR amplified the TCRbeta V-CDR3-J region between a SMARTer oligo primer and a TCRbeta constant-region primer. Illumina adaptors and sample-specific index barcodes were added in a second PCR, with HighPrep bead cleanup and a Bioanalyzer check confirming a band of roughly 650 bp. Libraries were sequenced on an Illumina MiSeq with 2x151 bp paired-end reads. The original methods were these. Reads were demultiplexed with an in-house Java program, and TCRbeta annotations were assigned and clonotypes were counted with MiXCR. Repertoire overlap used Morisita-Horn indices from the R package vegan, with UPGMA clustering and Circos plots of recurring clonotypes. Shannon diversity and richness were each normalized to the maximum value possible given the input cell numbers, so the resulting values fell between 0 and 1. CDR3beta sequences were aligned with MUSCLE, distances were computed with SeqinR, and multidimensional scaling was plotted in R. Through fastp at Q25 and MiXCR, TCRdb rebuilt clones from the public reads, retaining in-frame beta chains. One record per CDR3 amino acid sequence lists the most common genes and DNA. These V and J calls derive from TCRdb rather than the authors' analysis. The sample table holds 550 to 750 distinct CDR3 sequences, of which less than 4.5% were seen once. The ten largest clones add up to about 21% of the sample.

The sample comes from a study of Japanese encephalitis immunity and Zika vaccine responses listed by TCRdb under 2021. Regarding the study in general: Each included participant got alum-adjuvanted ZPIV three times, at weeks 0, 4 and 28, with every dose being 5.0 ug. Over five representative participants per pre-vaccination group were picked for TCR sequencing, using samples from week 52 and from week 0, the point after pre-vaccination but before ZPIV. About 12 participants were given two doses of JEV vaccine (IXIARO) 28 days apart, two to three months before the first ZPIV dose. Twelve participants received one dose of YFV vaccine (YF-VAX) before ZPIV, and fewer than 10 participants were flavivirus-naive. ZIKV peptides were 15-mers overlapping by 11 residues, selected for NetMHCpan/NetMHCII-predicted epitopes with affinity below 50 nM. TCR repertoires were also analyzed from three flavivirus-naive individuals at weeks 2, 6 and 52 after starting ZPIV vaccination. Stimulations used ZIKV structural-protein peptide pools split into flavivirus-conserved and non-conserved sets, or JEV or YFV peptides matching the pre-vaccination. The study asked whether earlier vaccination against Japanese encephalitis virus (JEV) or yellow fever virus (YFV) shaped CD4 T cell responses to the Zika vaccine.

CDR1 and CDR2 (SNHLY, FYNNEI) derive from the germline V gene. V is trimmed back by 4 bases and J by 5 bases, and the junction contains 6 bases that no gene match accounts for. There are 14 amino acids in the CDR3, from cysteine to phenylalanine inclusive. The CDR3 DNA has 42 bases and is translated from base 1. Beyond this particular receptor, the publication reports: The samples grouped by participant and showed no similarity across individuals, which suggests that no public TCRs were detected. Sample size limitations prevented peptide-pool deconvolution, so the individual peptides driving cross-reactive responses were not identified. Compared with YFV-pre-vaccinated donors, JEV-pre-vaccinated donors had higher repertoire similarity across time-points and stimulations, indicating that more clonotypes were common to ZIKV and JEV stimulation. Rather than the whole vaccinated cohort, the analysis covered just a subset of trial participants, namely those who received three doses and had adequate samples. In JEV-pre-vaccinated donors, the repertoire richness of CD4 T cells responding to conserved ZIKV epitopes dropped significantly after ZPIV. CD8 T cell responses of very low magnitude were detected against ZIKV peptide pools and were observed in only a few individuals.

Recombination linked TRBV2 to TRBJ2-7; 9 central bases correspond to TRBD2. This sequence originates from an adult woman who received an inactivated Zika virus vaccine. The specimen was antigen-activated CD4+ T cells from blood, cultured, collected during a Zika inactivated vaccine study. The nucleotide sequence is TGTGCCAGCAGTGCCCGGCGGGGGGGAGACGAGCAGTACTTC. The resulting protein is CASSARRGGDEQYF.